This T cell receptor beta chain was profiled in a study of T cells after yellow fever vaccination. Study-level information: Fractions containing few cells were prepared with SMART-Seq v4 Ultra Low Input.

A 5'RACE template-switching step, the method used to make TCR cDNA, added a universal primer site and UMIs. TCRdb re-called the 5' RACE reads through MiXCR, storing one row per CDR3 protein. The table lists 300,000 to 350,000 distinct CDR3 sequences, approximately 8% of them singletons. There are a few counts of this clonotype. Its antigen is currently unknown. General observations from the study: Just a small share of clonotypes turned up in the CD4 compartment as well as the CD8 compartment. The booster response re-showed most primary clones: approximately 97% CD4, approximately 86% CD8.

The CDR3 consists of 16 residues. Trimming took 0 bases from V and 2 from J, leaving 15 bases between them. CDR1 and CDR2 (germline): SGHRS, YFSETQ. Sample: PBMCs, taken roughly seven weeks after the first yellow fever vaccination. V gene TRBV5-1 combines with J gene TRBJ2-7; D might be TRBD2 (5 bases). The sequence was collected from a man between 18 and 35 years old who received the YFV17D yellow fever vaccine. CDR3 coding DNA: TGCGCCAGCAGCTTGGCCCCCGGGGTTGGTACCTACGAGCAGTACTTC. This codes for CASSLAPGVGTYEQYF.